Below, 3 T cell receptor beta chains from the same sample are listed, as sequenced in a study of prognosis after radiotherapy for stage I lung cancer. Amplification of TCR beta CDR3 from genomic DNA used two-round multiplex PCR. Amplification during the initial PCR round employed primers specific to each TRBV and TRBJ gene. TCRdb re-called the multiplex PCR reads with MiXCR, one entry per CDR3 protein. The repertoire holds under 55,000 distinct CDR3 sequences, roughly 36% seen once, with just under 9.5% in the top ten. Sequenced material: PBMCs, taken before or after stereotactic body radiation therapy (not recorded which). These TCRs come from a donor over 45 with non-small cell lung cancer.

On this clonotype itself: At one end the junction does not follow the germline gene, possibly because of a read error. V usage is TRBV9 and J usage is TRBJ2-3; 12 bases match TRBD2. CDR3 length equals 16 residues. Germline CDR1 reads SGDLS; CDR2 reads YYNGEE. CDR3 DNA sequence: TGTGCCAGCAGCTTTGCCGGACTAGCGGGATTAGATACACAGTATTTT. It yields the protein CASSFAGLAGLDTQYF.

This clonotype has at least ten counts. This rearrangement joins TRBV15 to TRBJ1-1, with D hard to call. The V end lost 0 bases, the J end lost 2 bases, and 7 bases lay between the germline ends. Germline-derived CDR1 and CDR2 are LNHNV and YYDKDF (reference sequence). This CDR3 has 14 amino acids. CDR3 loop: CATSRDQSNTEAFF. In DNA form, the CDR3 reads TGTGCCACCAGCAGAGATCAATCTAACACTGAAGCTTTCTTT.

Regarding this clonotype: With a much larger clone just one base away, this may be a read error. J is TRBJ2-5 and V is TRBV6-5; D uncertain. V was clipped by 2 bases and J by 2 bases, with 12 bases between them. The CDR3 has 15 residues. Germline-derived CDR1 and CDR2 are MNHEY and SVGAGI. The DNA for the CDR3 is TGTGCCAGCAGTTACGTTTCCCCCGTGCAAGAGACCCAGTACTTC. It is translated as CASSYVSPVQETQYF.